This is a list of T cell receptor beta chains from one sample in a study of OX40 agonist ivuxolimab in advanced cancers. This table comes from immunoSEQ multiplex PCR, and its TCRdb copy is limited to in-frame clones, with some not included. The repertoire holds under 65,000 clones, with around 84% as singletons. The input for sequencing was CD4+ or CD8+ T cells sorted from blood, taken in a trial of the OX40 agonist ivuxolimab. These receptors all stem from an adult with an advanced solid tumor such as melanoma, head and neck, liver or kidney cancer. Both conserved end residues are part of each CDR3. Each record gives: D gene, clone size, J gene, V gene, CDR3 protein, CDR3 DNA. A D gene is named only where the DNA matches it firmly. A clone size is listed for some rows: how often the clone was seen (once, few, many), or a class if it is expanded.

TRBD2 - TRBJ2-2 TRBV19 CASSIVGTSSGELFF TGTGCCAGTAGTATAGTTGGGACTAGCTCCGGGGAGCTGTTTTTT
- - TRBJ2-1 TRBV19 CASSIVRDRVKFF TGTGCCAGTAGTATCGTTCGGGACCGGGTAAAATTCTTC
TRBD2 - TRBJ2-5 TRBV6-4 CASTQLAGASETQYF TGTGCCAGCACTCAATTAGCGGGAGCCAGTGAGACCCAGTACTTC
- - TRBJ1-2 TRBV28 CASRSFAQANFYGYTF TGTGCCAGCAGGTCTTTTGCGCAGGCCAACTTCTATGGCTACACCTTC
- once TRBJ1-5 TRBV28 CASSLRGAEKKNQPQHF TGTGCCAGCAGTTTGAGGGGGGCGGAAAAGAAAAATCAGCCCCAGCATTTT
TRBD2 - TRBJ2-5 TRBV9 CASSVQAGGQETQYF TGTGCCAGCAGCGTACAGGCGGGGGGCCAAGAGACCCAGTACTTC
- once TRBJ1-1 TRBV18 CASSPRATGGTEAFF TGTGCCAGCTCACCACGAGCCACTGGGGGCACTGAAGCTTTCTTT
TRBD1 - TRBJ1-2 TRBV5-6 CASSPSGTGGYGYTF TGTGCCAGCAGCCCATCCGGGACAGGGGGCTATGGCTACACCTTC
- - TRBJ2-3 TRBV27 CASSSVTGASRDTQYF TGTGCCAGCAGTTCTGTCACAGGCGCGAGTAGGGATACGCAGTATTTT
TRBD2 - TRBJ2-1 TRBV11-2 CASSPRASGSSHEQFF TGTGCCAGCAGCCCACGGGCCAGCGGGAGTTCCCATGAGCAGTTCTTC
- few TRBJ1-6 TRBV30 CAWSTGPINSPLHF TGTGCCTGGAGTACGGGCCCGATTAATTCACCCCTCCACTTT
- - TRBJ1-2 TRBV5-1 CASSPGQGPYGYTF TGCGCCAGCAGCCCTGGGCAGGGACCCTATGGCTACACCTTC
TRBD1 - TRBJ1-2 TRBV11-2 CASSLSRTGVFGYTF TGTGCCAGCAGCTTATCGCGGACAGGGGTGTTTGGCTACACCTTC
- - TRBJ1-3 TRBV4-1 CASSQLERGSPSGNTIYF TGCGCCAGCAGCCAGTTGGAACGGGGGTCCCCCTCTGGAAACACCATATATTTT
TRBD2 once TRBJ2-7 TRBV11-1 CASSREREFSHEQYF TGTGCCAGCAGCCGTGAGCGGGAGTTCTCCCACGAGCAGTACTTC
- - TRBJ2-5 TRBV2 CASGRGQETQYF TGTGCCAGCGGGAGGGGGCAAGAGACCCAGTACTTC
- - TRBJ1-3 TRBV15 CATSRDWGGGWTIYF TGTGCCACCAGCAGAGATTGGGGCGGAGGTTGGACCATATATTTT
TRBD1 once TRBJ1-5 TRBV28 CASSFVQGGFRSNQPQHF TGTGCCAGCAGTTTCGTTCAGGGGGGATTTCGGAGCAATCAGCCCCAGCATTTT
- - TRBJ1-1 TRBV6-5 CASSYSAVNTEAFF TGTGCCAGCAGTTACAGTGCCGTCAACACTGAAGCTTTCTTT
- - TRBJ2-5 TRBV7-2 CASSPRETQYF TGTGCCAGCAGCCCAAGAGAGACCCAGTACTTC
- few TRBJ1-1 TRBV9 CASSVWENTEAFF TGTGCCAGCAGCGTTTGGGAGAACACTGAAGCTTTCTTT
TRBD1 - TRBJ1-5 TRBV2 CASMTGVTQMGQPQHF TGTGCCAGCATGACAGGGGTTACCCAGATGGGGCAGCCCCAGCATTTT
TRBD1 - TRBJ2-7 TRBV25-1 CASREGTGAAYEQYF TGTGCCAGCAGAGAGGGGACAGGGGCCGCCTACGAGCAGTACTTC
TRBD1 - TRBJ2-1 TRBV7-9 CASRQGAVNNEQFF TGTGCCAGCAGGCAGGGGGCGGTCAACAATGAGCAGTTCTTC
- - TRBJ2-1 TRBV30 CAWTGTFYNEQFF TGTGCCTGGACCGGGACCTTCTACAATGAGCAGTTCTTC
- - TRBJ2-3 TRBV19 CASSISASTDTQYF TGTGCCAGTAGTATCTCGGCTAGCACAGATACGCAGTATTTT
TRBD1 - TRBJ2-1 TRBV29-1 CSAPGQGLSEQFF TGCAGCGCCCCGGGACAGGGACTGAGTGAGCAGTTCTTC
- - TRBJ1-5 TRBV28 CASRQSGTNQPQHF TGTGCCAGCAGACAATCCGGGACAAATCAGCCCCAGCATTTT
- few TRBJ2-2 TRBV4-1 CASSQGRVTLTGELFF TGCGCCAGCAGCCAAGGCCGGGTCACATTAACCGGGGAGCTGTTTTTT
- - TRBJ2-4 TRBV20-1 CSAAREDIQYF TGCAGTGCAGCACGAGAGGACATTCAGTACTTC
- - TRBJ1-6 TRBV21-1 CASRPGQGAINSPLHF TGTGCCAGCCGACCGGGACAGGGGGCAATAAATTCACCCCTCCACTTT
- - TRBJ2-7 TRBV7-9 CASSPDPGTYEQYF TGTGCCAGCAGCCCAGATCCGGGTACCTACGAGCAGTACTTC
- - TRBJ2-3 TRBV6-1 CASSIRGDTQYF TGTGCCAGCAGTATACGCGGAGATACGCAGTATTTT
- - TRBJ2-2 TRBV7-6 CASSLKEWNTGELFF TGTGCCAGCAGCTTAAAGGAATGGAACACCGGGGAGCTGTTTTTT
TRBD2 - TRBJ2-3 TRBV19 CASSIVSGGSRDTQYF TGTGCCAGTAGTATAGTATCGGGAGGCAGTCGAGATACGCAGTATTTT
- once TRBJ2-1 TRBV28 CASTDNGLQFF TGTGCCAGCACCGACAACGGACTACAGTTCTTC
TRBD1 - TRBJ1-1 TRBV2 CASSSPGQGAMDTEAFF TGTGCCAGCAGCTCACCGGGACAGGGGGCGATGGACACTGAAGCTTTCTTT
- - TRBJ2-2 TRBV2 CASKRTENTGELFF TGTGCCAGCAAAAGGACGGAGAACACCGGGGAGCTGTTTTTT
- - TRBJ2-3 TRBV28 CASRAGGLGERTDTQYF TGTGCCAGCAGGGCCGGGGGTTTAGGAGAGAGGACAGATACGCAGTATTTT
TRBD2 few TRBJ2-3 TRBV2 CASSRTSGNTDTQYF TGTGCCAGCAGCCGGACTAGCGGTAACACAGATACGCAGTATTTT
- once TRBJ2-1 TRBV7-2 CASSPGVGSLVPYNEQFF TGTGCCAGCAGCCCGGGGGTGGGGTCGCTAGTCCCCTACAATGAGCAGTTCTTC
TRBD1 - TRBJ2-1 TRBV18 CASSRTEGQGPRSYNEQFF TGTGCCAGCTCCCGGACTGAAGGACAGGGGCCACGAAGCTACAATGAGCAGTTCTTC
- - TRBJ1-1 TRBV5-1 CASSLSGGTEAFF TGCGCCAGCAGCTTATCGGGTGGGACTGAAGCTTTCTTT
- - TRBJ2-7 TRBV18 CASSPLGPSNEQYF TGTGCCAGCTCACCATTAGGGCCCAGTAACGAGCAGTACTTC
TRBD1 once TRBJ1-1 TRBV5-1 CASSLDRDTEAFF TGCGCCAGCAGCCTGGACAGGGACACTGAAGCTTTCTTT
- - TRBJ2-2 TRBV5-6 CASSLVAKNTGELFF TGTGCCAGCAGCTTGGTTGCAAAAAACACCGGGGAGCTGTTTTTT
- - TRBJ1-3 TRBV6-5 CASSLVGSGNTIYF TGTGCCAGCAGCCTAGTGGGCTCTGGAAACACCATATATTTT
- - TRBJ2-5 TRBV5-1 CASSLAAAGQETQYF TGCGCCAGCAGCTTGGCCGCAGCAGGTCAAGAGACCCAGTACTTC
- - TRBJ1-1 TRBV6-5 CASSYNAAGTEAFF TGTGCCAGCAGTTACAACGCGGCGGGGACTGAAGCTTTCTTT
- - TRBJ2-3 TRBV6-1 CASIKLQFPPDTQYF TGTGCCAGCATAAAATTACAGTTCCCTCCTGATACGCAGTATTTT
TRBD1 - TRBJ2-7 TRBV5-1 CASSLDEGQGSYEQYF TGCGCCAGCAGCTTGGATGAAGGACAGGGATCCTACGAGCAGTACTTC
- - TRBJ2-1 TRBV5-6 CASSLNLATYNEQFF TGTGCCAGCAGCTTGAATCTTGCGACCTACAATGAGCAGTTCTTC
TRBD2 - TRBJ2-1 TRBV28 CASSEPSGAYNEQFF TGTGCCAGCAGTGAACCTAGCGGGGCCTACAATGAGCAGTTCTTC
- once TRBJ1-2 TRBV6-1 CASGGAGYGYTF TGTGCCAGCGGTGGGGCAGGGTACGGCTACACCTTC
- - TRBJ1-2 TRBV29-1 CSVEGVGYGYTF TGCAGCGTTGAGGGGGTCGGGTATGGCTACACCTTC
TRBD1 - TRBJ2-1 TRBV2 CASSQDRGNEQFF TGTGCCAGCAGTCAGGACAGGGGCAATGAGCAGTTCTTC
- - TRBJ2-7 TRBV30 CAWSPRRQQQYF TGTGCCTGGAGTCCCCGGAGACAGCAGCAGTACTTC
- - TRBJ1-2 TRBV28 CASSLGGGGQLTLGGYTF TGTGCCAGCAGTTTGGGAGGTGGCGGACAACTTACCCTGGGCGGCTACACCTTC